Given below is one T cell receptor beta chain in context. Using immunoSEQ multiplex PCR, the repertoire was profiled, and TCRdb retains in-frame clones only, with some absent. Of tens of thousands of clones listed, approximately 90% are singletons. The data belong to a study of neoadjuvant nivolumab and ipilimumab in lung cancer. Study-wide background: Nivolumab 3 mg/kg was given days 1, 15 and 29, plus ipilimumab 1 mg/kg day 1 in combination.

Trimming removed 7 bases at V and 1 base at J, with 17 bases between. The germline CDR1 and CDR2 sequences are SGHRS and YFSETQ. This CDR3 is 15 amino acids long. This TCR derives from an adult with non-small cell lung cancer. Some clones in this sample may be carry-over from other donors' samples. V usage is TRBV5-1 and J usage is TRBJ2-5; D might be TRBD2 (5 bases). The sample consisted of blood, taken before neoadjuvant nivolumab, alone or with ipilimumab. CDR3 protein: CASGPVGIPQETQYF. Here the CDR3 DNA reads TGCGCCAGCGGCCCGGTCGGGATTCCCCAAGAGACCCAGTACTTC.